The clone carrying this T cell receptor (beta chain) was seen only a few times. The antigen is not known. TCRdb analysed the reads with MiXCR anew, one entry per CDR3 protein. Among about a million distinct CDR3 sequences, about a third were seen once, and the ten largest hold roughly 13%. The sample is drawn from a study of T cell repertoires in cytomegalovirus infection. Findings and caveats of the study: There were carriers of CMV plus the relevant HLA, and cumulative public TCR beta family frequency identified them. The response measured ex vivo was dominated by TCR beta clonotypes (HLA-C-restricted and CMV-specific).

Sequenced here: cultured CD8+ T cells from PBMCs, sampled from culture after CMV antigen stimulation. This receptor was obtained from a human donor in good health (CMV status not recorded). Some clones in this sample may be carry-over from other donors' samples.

CDR3 protein: CASTVDRGRYEQYF. In nucleotides, the CDR3 is TGTGCCAGCACGGTAGACAGGGGACGGTACGAGCAGTACTTC. The rearrangement links TRBV6-1 to TRBJ2-7; 8 nucleotides line up with TRBD1. This CDR3 has 14 residues. CDR1 MNHNS and CDR2 SASEGT come from the germline V gene. With 7 bases clipped from V and 4 bases from J, the junction kept 9 bases outside the gene matches.